The sequence of this T cell receptor beta chain was determined in a study of blood T cell repertoires in COVID-19. Study background: The origin of the acute and convalescent COVID-19 samples was the United States, Italy and Spain.

Patients at the Seattle site were enrolled during active infection and followed longitudinally. This clone has only one observation. Per the authors' pipeline: Reference gene primer amplification in the assay estimated nucleated cell counts. Libraries were prepared by immunoSEQ multiplex PCR; TCRdb keeps only in-frame clonotypes and omits some of them. The V and J calls and clone size were taken over from that table, and D and trimming were inferred from the DNA. The sample contains about 58,000 clones, roughly four fifths of which appear only once. This CDR3 region has 13 residues. Germline V CDR1 and CDR2: SGHDT, YYEEEE. The V end lost 4 bases, the J end lost 2 bases, and 9 bases lay between the germline ends.

Sequencing was done on a sample of peripheral blood. V is TRBV5-6 and J is TRBJ1-2; a possible D gene is TRBD1 (5 bases). This clonotype originated in a man aged 55 to 70 with COVID-19, enrolled during active disease. CDR3 amino acids: CASSTTENYGYTF. The CDR3 nucleotides read TGTGCCAGCAGCACGACAGAGAACTATGGCTACACCTTC.